Below, 20 T cell receptor beta chains from the same sample are listed, as sequenced in a study of blood T cell repertoires in COVID-19 (dated by TCRdb to 2018 to 2020). The library was produced with the immunoSEQ multiplex PCR assay. TCRdb took over this immuneACCESS table, retaining in-frame rearrangements with V and J assigned. Such tables are incomplete; in checked studies, under half of the missing clones stem from an unresolved V gene, and the remainder is unexplained. The sample data list around 220,000 clones, and 70% to 90% of these were observed just once. Of the sample, 10% is held by the ten largest clones. Material for sequencing was peripheral blood. The receptors were gathered from a woman in her 50s with COVID-19, enrolled during active disease.

The chain links TRBV12-3 or TRBV12-4 to TRBJ1-1; 7 bases are a match to TRBD1. With 4 bases clipped from V and 9 bases from J, the junction kept 2 bases outside the gene matches. The CDR3 loop spans 11 amino acids. In DNA form, the CDR3 reads TGTGCCAGCAGTTCGGGACAGAAAGCTTTCTTT. This translates into CASSSGQKAFF.

The chain is built from TRBV19 and TRBJ2-3; 12 bases fit TRBD2. Germline CDR1 LNHDA, CDR2 SQIVND (reference sequence). Germline trimming cut 4 bases from V and 0 bases from J; bases unmatched to any gene: 2. This CDR3 has 16 residues. The CDR3 here is CASSRGTSGSTDTQYF. The CDR3, as DNA: TGTGCCAGTAGTAGGGGGACTAGCGGGAGCACAGATACGCAGTATTTT. Using reference TRBV19 and TRBJ2-3 for the parts outside the CDR3, the full variable domain is DGGITQSPKYLFRKEGQNVTLSCEQNLNHDAMYWYRQDPGQGLRLIYYSQIVNDFQKGDIAEGYSVSREKKESFPLTVTSAQKNPTAFYLCASSRGTSGSTDTQYFGPGTRLTVL.

This sequence joins TRBV18 and TRBJ2-7, with 8 bases identical to TRBD1. From germline, CDR1 is KGHSH and CDR2 LQKENI. This CDR3 is 13 amino acids long. V lost 3 bases to trimming and J lost 5 bases; unmatched junction nucleotides: 3. CDR3 nucleotide sequence: TGTGCCAGCTCACCTTCGGACAGGGACGAGCAGTACGTC. Its translation is CASSPSDRDEQYV.

Only one count was recorded for this clone. CDR3: CASSWDRRTFF. CDR3 coding DNA: TGTGCCAGCAGTTGGGACAGGAGGACTTTCTTT. This chain uses TRBV6-2 or TRBV6-3 with TRBJ1-1; 8 nucleotides align to TRBD1. The CDR3 sequence is 11 residues long. V shed 4 bases and J 12 bases; nucleotides not matched to a gene: 4. CDR1 is MNHEY, CDR2 SVGEGT, per germline.

The V and J genes are TRBV14 and TRBJ1-1, with 10 bases identical to TRBD1. The ends lost 4 bases at V and 0 bases at J; junction bases unmatched: 8. This CDR3 contains 17 residues. Germline V CDR1 and CDR2: SGHDN, FVKESK. Written as DNA, the CDR3 is TGTGCCAGCAGCCGATTGGCGGGACAGGGGATGAACACTGAAGCTTTCTTT. The encoded protein is CASSRLAGQGMNTEAFF.

This chain links TRBV6-5 with TRBJ1-1, with unresolved D. Germline-derived CDR1 and CDR2 are MNHEY and SVGAGI. The CDR3 is made up of 14 amino acids. The V end was cut by 2 bases, the J end by 5 bases, with 12 bases between. Here the CDR3 reads CASSYKSGKTEAFF. The CDR3 bases are TGTGCCAGCAGTTACAAATCAGGCAAGACTGAAGCTTTCTTT.

The gene calls are TRBV6-6 and TRBJ1-1, with TRBD1 matching over 8 bases. Germline V gives CDR1 MNHNY, CDR2 SVGAGI (reference sequence). V trimming: 0 bases; J trimming: 4 bases; junction bases outside the gene matches: 4. The CDR3 extends over 15 amino acids. The CDR3 DNA follows: TGTGCCAGCAGTTACTCACAGGGGGGTGGCACTGAAGCTTTCTTT. Protein product: CASSYSQGGGTEAFF.

This clone has just one count. The genes are TRBV6-5 and TRBJ2-3; a possible D gene is TRBD2 (6 bases). The V end was cut by 5 bases, the J end by 3 bases, with 12 bases between. Germline assignment: CDR1 MNHEY and CDR2 SVGAGI. This CDR3 is 14 amino acids long. The CDR3 DNA reads TGTGCCAGCAGTCCCGGGAGTGGGACAGATACGCAGTATTTT. Translating it yields CASSPGSGTDTQYF.

The chain recombines TRBV15 with TRBJ1-1; 7 bases are a match to TRBD1. The CDR3 spans 15 residues. V was clipped by 3 bases and J by 1 base; unmatched bases: 5. The germline CDR1 and CDR2 sequences are LNHNV and YYDKDF (reference sequence). CDR3 amino acids: CATSREGTANTEAFF. The CDR3 nucleotides are TGTGCCACCAGCAGGGAAGGGACAGCGAACACTGAAGCTTTCTTT.

The V call is TRBV24-1, the J call TRBJ2-3, with D possibly being TRBD2 (5 bases). This CDR3 contains 17 residues. The V gene lost 2 bases and the J gene lost 1 base, with 15 bases spanning the gap. Germline CDR1 reads KGHDR; CDR2 reads SFDVKD. CDR3 DNA sequence: TGTGCCACCAGTGATTGGGGAGCCCCTGTCGGCACAGATACGCAGTATTTT. It is translated as CATSDWGAPVGTDTQYF.

This chain uses TRBV19 with TRBJ1-5; 10 bases agree with TRBD1. There are 16 residues in the CDR3. Germline CDR1 LNHDA, CDR2 SQIVND (reference sequence). Unmatched junction bases numbered 5, after V lost 6 bases and J lost 0 bases. The CDR3 DNA follows: TGTGCCAGTAGGGACAGGGGGACTTATAGCAATCAGCCCCAGCATTTT. Translating it yields CASRDRGTYSNQPQHF.

This chain uses TRBV7-2 with TRBJ2-1; 10 nucleotides align to TRBD2. V was clipped by 1 base and J by 8 bases; unmatched bases: 8. This CDR3 is built from 16 residues. Germline lookup yields CDR1 SGHTA and CDR2 FQGNSA. CDR3 in amino acids: CASSLVPAGGPHEQFF. The CDR3 coding sequence is TGTGCCAGCAGCTTAGTTCCAGCGGGGGGGCCTCATGAGCAGTTCTTC.

The V call is TRBV5-1, the J call TRBJ1-5; weak D call: TRBD1 (6 bases). The CDR3 spans 15 residues. CDR1 and CDR2 from the germline V gene are SGHRS and YFSETQ. Trimming shortened V by 4 bases and J by 3 bases, and 14 bases separated the two germline ends. CDR3: CASSLGDTYNQPQHF. The CDR3 region has the DNA TGCGCCAGCAGCCTAGGGGACACCTACAATCAGCCCCAGCATTTT.

The chain has TRBV19 and TRBJ2-4; D ambiguous. The V gene lost 3 bases and the J gene lost 8 bases, with 11 bases spanning the gap. The CDR3 sequence is 13 residues long. Germline loops: CDR1 LNHDA, CDR2 SQIVND (reference sequence). The CDR3 here is CASSIMVGDIQYF. The CDR3 DNA reads TGTGCCAGTAGTATTATGGTCGGAGACATTCAGTACTTC.

This chain's CDR3 is CASSPQGTDTQYF. The CDR3 nucleotides are TGTGCCAGCAGTCCACAGGGAACAGATACGCAGTATTTT. The chain joins TRBV5-5 to TRBJ2-3; tentative D call: TRBD1 (6 bases). V dropped 5 bases and J dropped 3 bases, with 10 bases sitting between them. Germline V CDR1 and CDR2: SGHKS, YYEKEE (reference sequence). This CDR3 contains 13 residues.

This clone was seen only once. J is TRBJ2-5 and V is TRBV29-1; D might be TRBD1 (7 bases). The CDR3 is 12 amino acids. Per the germline V gene, CDR1 is SQVTM and CDR2 is ANQGSEA. V lost 7 bases, J lost 5 bases, and 14 bases lay in between. CDR3 sequence: CSGGGGWETQYF. The CDR3 nucleotides are TGCAGCGGCGGAGGGGGCTGGGAGACCCAGTACTTC. The whole variable domain, remainder taken from reference TRBV29-1 and TRBJ2-5, is SAVISQKPSRDICQRGTSLTIQCQVDSQVTMMFWYRQQPGQSLTLIATANQGSEATYESGFVIDKFPISRPNLTFSTLTVSNMSPEDSSIYLCSGGGGWETQYFGPGTRLLVL.

The chain uses TRBV19 and TRBJ1-2; D gene ambiguous. V was cut by 5 bases and J by 3 bases, with 16 bases left in between. This CDR3 spans 15 amino acids. CDR1 and CDR2 (germline): LNHDA, SQIVND (reference sequence). CDR3 protein: CASSYSLPQYYGYTF. The DNA of the CDR3 is TGTGCCAGTAGTTACAGCCTACCACAATACTATGGCTACACCTTC.

The chain is built from TRBV9 and TRBJ2-5; 8 bases align to TRBD2. The CDR3 has 15 amino acids. The V and J ends lost 2 bases and 5 bases, in that order; junction bases with no gene match: 8. In germline, CDR1 is SGDLS, CDR2 YYNGEE. CDR3 sequence (DNA): TGTGCCAGCAGCGTGCGCGGGGGGCCCGGGGAGACCCAGTACTTC. Its translation is CASSVRGGPGETQYF.

The V and J genes are TRBV21-1 and TRBJ1-1; the table's D call, TRBD1, has no DNA check behind it. TRBV21-1 is marked as a pseudogene. The CDR3 spans 14 residues. This chain's CDR3 is CASSVTQGNTEAFF. CDR3 in DNA: TGTGCCAGCAGCGTAACACAGGGTAACACTGAAGCTTTCTTT.

V is TRBV11-3 and J is TRBJ2-1; weak D call: TRBD1 (5 bases). Deletions cut 1 base from V and 8 bases from J, with 9 bases between. The CDR3 is made up of 13 amino acids. The germline V gene encodes CDR1 SGHNT and CDR2 YENEEA. The CDR3 DNA follows: TGTGCCAGCAGCTTAGTCAGGGCCCATGAGCAGTTCTTC. As protein: CASSLVRAHEQFF.